This paragraph covers one T cell receptor beta chain sequence. This clonotype was observed a handful of times. What antigen it recognizes has not been identified. No base qualities exist here, and no much larger clone lies one base off it. The source of the sample is a study of blood T cells in healthy people across ages (dated by TCRdb to the mid-2010s). About the investigation overall: In model experiments, template switching captured roughly one uniquely barcoded TCR beta cDNA molecule for every two T cells. Age-related changes in TCR beta repertoire diversity were measured in the study by deep sequencing normalized with unique cDNA molecular identifiers. The donors were divided into four age groups: young (average roughly 15 years), middle-aged (about 39), aged (about 62) and long-lived (about 84). Donors of different ages were randomly distributed across sequencing lanes to avoid experimental bias. Using the same blood draw, the study looked at two additional independent replicas of 1 million unique cDNA reads for two donors, one aged 18 to 30 and the other aged 80 or older. Study-level results and caveats: As age increased, observed TCR beta diversity per million T cells dropped in a roughly linear way, and a significant reduction was already evident by age about 40. Estimates of total diversity from one million sequenced T cells were regarded as lower bounds and underestimates. Observed TCR beta diversity correlated strongly with the percentage of naive T cells measured by flow cytometry. Donor CMV infection status was unknown, potentially confounding age-related changes in expanded clonotypes. Compared with the aged group, the long-lived group had more naive CD4+ T cells, fewer expanded clones and increased TCR diversity, a pattern suggesting age selection. Bulk unsorted PBMC profiling prevented conclusive comparison of naive and antigen-experienced compartments.

Libraries were prepared through 5' RACE. The sample was run on an Illumina HiSeq 2500. A second 7 to 11 cycle PCR used a sample-barcoded 5' primer and a J-beta primer mix. A template-switch 5' adaptor carrying 12 random nucleotides introduced a unique molecular identifier onto each TCR beta cDNA molecule. Each sample yielded at least 3 million CDR3-containing paired-end reads. All of the RNA was converted into first-strand cDNA using the Mint cDNA synthesis kit, with a TRBC-specific oligonucleotide serving as the primer. All cDNA was treated with uracil-DNA glycosylase and then went through a first 18-cycle PCR with the universal primers M1SS and BC2_uni_R. In the paper's pipeline: Each sample was normalized by randomly selecting 1 million high-quality reads, each carrying a distinct molecular identifier. Instead of being binned into consensus sequences, reads with shared molecular identifiers were discarded. CDR3 identification, clonotype clustering and error correction used MiTCR with a Q25 quality threshold and the strictest error-elimination algorithm. A nonparametric unseen species model using Euler transformation provided a lower-bound estimate of total TCR beta diversity. TCRdb reprocessing: public reads trimmed at Q25 with fastp, clones called with MiXCR, in-frame beta chains kept. Records with the same CDR3 protein are collapsed into one entry carrying the most frequent genes and DNA. These V and J calls rely on TCRdb rather than the paper's analysis. This sample is represented by 550,000 to 600,000 distinct CDR3 sequences; more than 45% of them were singletons. About 26% of the sample is taken by the ten largest.

V loses 4 bases of germline sequence and J loses 0 bases, and the interval between the two ends is 10 bases. The germline V gene gives CDR1 as LGHNA and CDR2 as YNFKEQ. The CDR3 numbers 16 residues from cysteine through phenylalanine. Only the CDR3 part of the read is kept: 48 bases, read in frame from the first base. The approximately 39 donors, aged about 6 to 95 years, were systemically healthy Caucasian individuals from Russia. Around 10 milliliters of peripheral blood were drawn from each donor into EDTA-treated Vacutainer tubes. Ficoll-Paque density-gradient centrifugation was used to isolate PBMCs, with at least 7 million per sample. Total RNA was extracted from PBMCs with Trizol reagent, with at least 5 micrograms obtained per sample. The percentages of naive CD45RAhigh/CD27high T cells were determined by flow cytometry on a PBMC aliquot from every donor.

The sequence came from a man at least 80 years old in good health. The sample comprised blood. The rearranged segments are TRBV4-2 and TRBJ2-6; the best D guess is TRBD1, with 6 bases matching. CDR3 protein: CASSPLQGSGANVLTF. The DNA reads TGTGCCAGCAGCCCCTTACAGGGCTCTGGGGCCAACGTCCTGACTTTC.